These 3 T cell receptor beta chains were sequenced from one sample in a study of CD8 T cells in Susac syndrome. Random hexamers were used to reverse transcribe the RNA input (roughly 0.5 to 1 ug). Each CDR3 protein is one row after TCRdb ran MiXCR on the immunoSEQ multiplex PCR reads. The table lists a few hundred thousand distinct CDR3 sequences, roughly 94% of them singletons, with approximately 0.081% in the top ten. The specimen sequenced was CD4+ T cells from PBMCs. Receptors originate from a human donor with multiple sclerosis.

V and J are TRBV30 and TRBJ1-1; no reliable D call. Trimming took 5 bases from V and 5 from J, leaving 18 bases between them. This CDR3 spans 14 amino acids. Germline CDR1 is GTSNPN and CDR2 is SVGIG (reference sequence). CDR3 sequence: CAWDNYGRSTEAFF. Written as DNA, the CDR3 is TGTGCCTGGGATAATTATGGGAGAAGTACTGAAGCTTTCTTT.

This chain connects TRBV15 to TRBJ1-2; D gene unclear. The CDR3 has 16 amino acids. Germline V gene sequence: CDR1 LNHNV, CDR2 YYDKDF (reference sequence). Trimming removed 0 bases at V and 6 bases at J, with 17 bases between. CDR3 in amino acids: CATSRDILVGGNGYTF. The CDR3 DNA reads as TGTGCCACCAGCAGAGATATACTGGTGGGAGGGAATGGCTACACCTTC.

The chain carries TRBV30 and TRBJ2-5; TRBD1 agrees at 9 bases. Unmatched junction bases numbered 6, after V lost 8 bases and J lost 5 bases. This CDR3 is built from 12 residues. Germline V lookup: CDR1 GTSNPN, CDR2 SVGIG (reference sequence). CDR3 DNA sequence: TGTGCCGTGGACAGGGGTGGGGAGACCCAGTACTTC. Translated, it gives CAVDRGGETQYF.